The present entry profiles one TCR beta chain with its context. Antigen specificity is unknown. The entry originates in a study of T cell responses to AZD1222 COVID-19 vaccine. Broader study findings: CD4 TCRs covered the whole spike, strongest at regions 160-218 and 743-854. Every sample of the repertoires postdated the peak T cell response.

Produced via immunoSEQ multiplex PCR; TCRdb's table is partial and in-frame only. The sample shows 150,000 to 200,000 clones, roughly 92% of them seen only once. Germline values: CDR1 MDHEN, CDR2 SYDVKM. The V end lost 6 bases, the J end lost 7 bases, and 10 bases lay between the germline ends. CDR3 length equals 12 residues. The sample consisted of peripheral blood, taken on day 0 of AZD1222 vaccination. The chain uses TRBV28 and TRBJ1-5, with a possible D match to TRBD1 (5 bases). The sequence derives from an adult in good health. The CDR3 DNA is TGTGCCAGCAGCCCAGGGAACCAGCCCCAGCATTTT. It codes for CASSPGNQPQHF.